This T cell receptor (beta chain) appears in the sequencing data of a study of T cell responses to AZD1222 COVID-19 vaccine. Study-level information: Doses given second, at about 4 or about 12 weeks, were pooled.

The germline V gene has CDR1 MDHEN and CDR2 SYDVKM. The CDR3 contains 14 residues. Germline trimming cut 2 bases from V and 8 bases from J; bases unmatched to any gene: 7. A remark on this clone: What it binds is not known.

The repertoire was sequenced with immunoSEQ multiplex PCR; TCRdb's copy has only in-frame clones and lacks some. Of some 180,000 clones in the sample, about 90% were seen once. Points from the study as a whole: Targets within unmutated variant regions were reportedly found for nearly half of spike-specific TCRs. Donors were largely white British and mainly female; clonal diversity was possibly underestimated. Without day 14 samples, only post-peak T cell repertoires were studied.

The source of this sequence is an adult in good health. The chain recombines TRBV28 with TRBJ1-2, with 8 bases lining up with TRBD1. The material sequenced was peripheral blood, taken on day 0 of AZD1222 vaccination. CDR3 in amino acids: CASSLKQGVLGYTF. CDR3 DNA sequence: TGTGCCAGCAGTTTAAAACAGGGGGTTTTGGGCTACACCTTC.